This T cell receptor beta chain was recorded in a study of cytomegalovirus exposure and HLA in healthy donors. Study results and limitations: Rates of TCR association differed by HLA locus in a later analysis, with DRB1 highest and HLA-C lowest. Rare TCR sequences dominated, though some public TCRs recurred in many donors.

Donors in the study were healthy people who gave bone marrow. Though probably carrying unrecorded immune exposures, donors were nominally healthy at sampling. The trim removed 4 bases at V and 4 bases at J, leaving 12 bases unmatched. The CDR3 covers 16 residues. CDR1 and CDR2 from the germline V gene are MNHEY and SVGAGI. PCR was performed using 60 Vbeta and 13 Jbeta primers. The repertoire was sequenced with immunoSEQ multiplex PCR; TCRdb's copy has only in-frame clones and lacks some. This table holds 250,000 to 350,000 clones, roughly 85% found once. On this clone: What it binds is not known.

The chain joins TRBV6-5 to TRBJ1-2; 7 nucleotides line up with TRBD1. The specimen sequenced was PBMCs. This TCR was sampled from a man in his forties or fifties in good health and CMV-seropositive. Here the CDR3 reads CASSFRDRVRGYGYTF. The CDR3 DNA sequence: TGTGCCAGCAGTTTCCGTGACAGGGTCCGGGGCTATGGCTACACCTTC.